The T cell receptor (beta chain) described here comes from a study of cytomegalovirus exposure and HLA in healthy donors. Study-wide results and caveats: In a later analysis, TCR beta V- and J-gene trimming was associated with a missense DCLRE1C variant. A later analysis linked around 17,000 TCR beta sequences to HLA alleles at 0.05 false discovery rate. According to the study, roughly 160 TCR beta chains were cytomegalovirus-associated.

PCR primers comprised 60 Vbeta and 13 Jbeta primers. As processed by the authors: The authors later counted roughly 79 million unique TCR beta chains, some 10 million of them shared. Sequenced by immunoSEQ multiplex PCR; TCRdb stores in-frame clones only, minus some. For V, J and clone size, that table is used; D and trimming come from the DNA. This sample has some 150,000 clones, with about 81% found just once. CDR3 length: 14 amino acids. Looked up from germline, CDR1 is MNHEY and CDR2 is SMNVEV (reference sequence). The V end lost 6 bases, the J end lost 0 bases, and 9 bases lay between the germline ends. Remarks on this clone: What it binds is not known.

Sequencing input: PBMCs. The sequence came from a woman aged 45-59 years in good health and CMV-seropositive. The rearrangement joins TRBV27 to TRBJ2-4; no firm D call. In DNA form, the CDR3 reads TGTGCCAGCAGGGCTAGTTTAGCCAAAAACATTCAGTACTTC. Translating it yields CASRASLAKNIQYF.